The subject of this entry is one TCR beta chain. Its antigen is not identified. This entry comes from a study of OX40 agonist ivuxolimab in advanced cancers. Study results and caveats: Compared with CD4+, CD8+ T cells on average had more expanded clones.

CDR3 length equals 16 residues. CDR1 and CDR2 (germline): MNHNY, SVGAGI (reference sequence). With V trimmed by 6 bases and J by 3 bases, 10 bases remained unmatched. Sequencing used immunoSEQ multiplex PCR; TCRdb keeps in-frame clones, though not all of them. The data hold fewer than 80,000 clones, with around 93% observed a single time. Samples of blood were obtained at baseline, on cycle 4 day 1, and on cycle 7 day 1. V usage is TRBV6-6 and J usage is TRBJ2-2; TRBD1 matches 7 bases. The starting material was CD4+ or CD8+ T cells sorted from blood, obtained in a trial of the OX40 agonist ivuxolimab. The receptor was isolated from an adult with an advanced solid tumor such as melanoma, head and neck, liver or kidney cancer. This chain's CDR3 is CASRPDRADYTGELFF. The CDR3 DNA sequence: TGTGCCAGCAGACCCGACAGGGCCGACTACACCGGGGAGCTGTTTTTT.